The 5 T cell receptor beta chains below were found in one sample sequenced in a study of CD8 T cell repertoires and HIV-1 epitope variants. Using immunoSEQ multiplex PCR, the repertoire was profiled, and TCRdb retains in-frame clones only, with some absent. The top ten clones hold about 26% of a sample with approximately 90,000 clones, 60% to 80% of them seen once. Sequencing was done on a sample of uncultured baseline CD8+ T cells from peripheral blood mononuclear cells (PBMCs). These receptors were taken from a male donor with HIV.

The J gene is TRBJ1-5, the V gene TRBV28; D remains ambiguous. Between the trimmed V and J ends, which lost 7 bases and 2 bases, there was a span of 9 bases. The CDR3 has 13 amino acids. CDR1 MDHEN and CDR2 SYDVKM come from the germline V gene. The CDR3 DNA sequence: TGTGCCAGCATTAGCGGTGGCAATCAGCCCCAGCATTTT. This sequence encodes CASISGGNQPQHF. The full variable domain, its missing parts supplied by reference TRBV28 and TRBJ1-5, is DVKVTQSSRYLVKRTGEKVFLECVQDMDHENMFWYRQDPGLGLRLIYFSYDVKMKEKGDIPEGYSVSREKKERFSLILESASTNQTSMYLCASISGGNQPQHFGDGTRLSIL.

A few counts support this clone. The chain is built from TRBV27 and TRBJ2-7; TRBD2 agrees at 8 bases. The J segment lost 0 bases and the V segment lost 7 bases, leaving 8 bases of the junction unmatched. The CDR3 has 15 amino acids. Germline V gene lookup returns CDR1 MNHEY and CDR2 SMNVEV (reference sequence). The CDR3 loop reads CASTRSSGSSYEQYF. The CDR3 nucleotides read TGTGCCAGCACGCGGTCCAGCGGGAGCTCCTACGAGCAGTACTTC.

This clone came up a few times. The CDR3 DNA sequence: TGTGCCTGCAATCCGACAGGGGGAGTCAAAAGTGGGAAGGATTCACCCCTCCACTTT. Translated, it gives CACNPTGGVKSGKDSPLHF. The rearrangement links TRBV30 to TRBJ1-6; 9 bases are a match to TRBD1. Germline CDR1 is GTSNPN and CDR2 is SVGIG (reference sequence). The CDR3 contains 19 residues. J lost 8 bases, V lost 6 bases, and 23 bases had no gene match. The variable domain in full, completed from reference TRBV30 and TRBJ1-6, reads SQTIHQWPATLVQPVGSPLSLECTVEGTSNPNLYWYRQAAGRGLQLLFYSVGIGQISSEVPQNLSASRPQDRQFILSSKKLLLSDSGFYLCACNPTGGVKSGKDSPLHFGNGTRLTVT.

This chain links TRBV2 with TRBJ1-1; 10 nucleotides agree with TRBD1. Germline values: CDR1 SNHLY, CDR2 FYNNEI. Germline trimming cut 6 bases from V and 11 bases from J; bases unmatched to any gene: 6. This CDR3 region has 12 residues. The CDR3 here is CASRRQGAGAFF. For the CDR3, the DNA is TGTGCCAGCAGGCGACAGGGGGCGGGGGCTTTCTTT.

This clone was detected only once. The chain has TRBV6-5 and TRBJ1-2; TRBD1 matches at 7 bases. CDR1 MNHEY and CDR2 SVGAGI come from the germline V gene. J gave up 7 bases and V 6 bases, and 8 bases lay outside the gene matches. The length of the CDR3 is 13 residues. In nucleotides, the CDR3 is TGTGCCAGCAGCCAACTCGAGGGGGCTGGCTACACCTTC. Its protein is CASSQLEGAGYTF.